Listed below are T cell receptor beta chains from one sample, sequenced in a study of shared clonotypes between healthy human individuals. Using immunoSEQ multiplex PCR, the repertoire was profiled, and TCRdb retains in-frame clones only, with some absent. The data show more than 2 million clones, around 95% seen once. Sequenced input: naive CD8+ T cells from PBMCs. These receptors were taken from a man in his late teens or twenties in good health. Some clones in this sample may be carry-over from other donors' samples. The CDR3 runs from the conserved cysteine through the conserved F or W. A D gene is named only where the DNA matches it firmly.

J gene	D gene	V gene	CDR3 protein
TRBJ2-5	NA	TRBV7-9	CASSPKWGGLAETQYF
TRBJ1-2	NA	TRBV6-5	CASTGPPGVDYGYTF
TRBJ2-7	NA	TRBV27	CASSLGGRKYEQYF
TRBJ2-2	NA	TRBV4-1	CASSPARGRNTGELFF
TRBJ1-1	NA	TRBV5-1	CASSLQPLWGAEFTEAFF
TRBJ1-4	TRBD1	TRBV4-2	CASSQPSQGAGEKLFF
TRBJ1-2	TRBD1	TRBV9	CASSYEGQGYGYTF
TRBJ1-1	TRBD1	TRBV7-9	CASSLEQGRAFF
TRBJ1-2	TRBD1	TRBV28	CASQKSGTGFDNYGYTF
TRBJ2-7	TRBD2	TRBV13	CASSGTSGYEQYF
TRBJ2-7	NA	TRBV30	CAWSSSNEQYF
TRBJ2-7	NA	TRBV6-6	CASSAGTSGEQYF
TRBJ1-2	NA	TRBV27	CASRLDRGYGYTF
TRBJ2-4	TRBD1	TRBV4-2	CASSQEQGGAKNIQYF
TRBJ1-2	TRBD1	TRBV2	CASTDRGDGYTF
TRBJ2-1	NA	TRBV9	CASSVHNNEQFF
TRBJ2-7	TRBD1	TRBV18	CASSPPTGGVYEQYF
TRBJ2-7	NA	TRBV14	CASSQEERDGLSSYEQYF
TRBJ1-3	TRBD1	TRBV30	CAWRVHARQGSGNTIYF
TRBJ1-1	TRBD1	TRBV9	CASSSLGQGVVDTEAFF
TRBJ2-5	NA	TRBV4-1	CASSQVQGRQETQYF
NA	NA	TRBV28	CASSLRIYEQYF
TRBJ2-2	TRBD1	TRBV27	CASTQGAEGTGELFF
TRBJ2-2	TRBD2	TRBV10-3	CAISVSSGSYTGELFF
TRBJ1-2	NA	TRBV7-3	CASSTVPLLGGYTF
TRBJ2-7	NA	TRBV27	CASSPRIHPEQYF
TRBJ2-1	NA	TRBV4-1	CASSQEVQAGRAEQFF
TRBJ2-7	TRBD2	TRBV29-1	CSVGLAGGPFYEQYF
TRBJ2-1	TRBD2	TRBV2	CASSAGLGYNEQFF
TRBJ1-5	NA	TRBV7-8	CASSFLGVGVDQPQHF
TRBJ1-3	TRBD1	TRBV2	CASTLDRDGRDTIYF
TRBJ2-2	NA	TRBV7-3	CASSYEPGELFF
TRBJ1-2	TRBD1	TRBV7-2	CASSSRDRGRDYGYTF
TRBJ2-1	TRBD1	TRBV7-9	CASSLVRQGAYNEQFF
TRBJ2-3	TRBD2	TRBV5-4	CASSLEREGPDTQYF
TRBJ2-1	TRBD2	TRBV10-3	CAISGSGSFYNEQFF
TRBJ1-3	NA	TRBV9	CASSPRGGGSGNTIYF
TRBJ2-1	TRBD2	TRBV9	CASSVRGLSSYNEQFF
TRBJ2-2	NA	TRBV11-2	CASSITSYTGELFF
TRBJ1-4	TRBD1	TRBV27	CASRPYSGQANEKLFF
TRBJ1-1	NA	TRBV5-5	CASSPPRGQEAFF
TRBJ2-1	NA	TRBV20-1	CSAKTNNEQFF
TRBJ2-5	NA	TRBV4-3	CASSQVFLSSRETQYF